This T cell receptor beta chain was obtained from a study of regulatory T cells in long-lasting Graves disease. Relying on iRepertoire HTBI primers and Arm-PCR of CDR3 regions, the team built TCR beta libraries. TCRdb redid the calling of the multiplex PCR reads with MiXCR, one entry per CDR3 protein. The sample yields 600,000 to 850,000 distinct CDR3 sequences, 25% to 35% seen once. Time point of the sample: persistent/refractory GD, antithyroid drugs over 5 years with positive TRAb. There was RNA extracted from PBMCs, and the TCR library was made from it. CDR3 length: 17 residues. Germline values: CDR1 MNHEY, CDR2 SVGEGT. J lost 0 bases, V lost 5 bases, and 9 bases had no gene match.

The chain is built from TRBV6-2 or TRBV6-3 and TRBJ1-1; TRBD1 matches 10 bases. The clonotype comes from a female donor with Graves disease. This sample comprised peripheral blood mononuclear cells (PBMCs), obtained when the disease was refractory, from a patient treated with antithyroid drugs. CDR3 in amino acids: CASSTGQGKTMNTEAFF. Here the CDR3 DNA reads TGTGCCAGCAGTACGGGACAGGGGAAAACCATGAACACTGAAGCTTTCTTT.